This T cell receptor beta chain was found in a study of T cells after yellow fever vaccination. Broader study findings: FACS-sorted repertoires might harbor abundant contaminating clonotypes from the bulk population.

In this sample, this clonotype turned up many times. Its antigen is unidentified. The CDR3 has 15 residues. Trimming removed 0 bases at V and 0 bases at J, with 8 bases between. Germline lookup yields CDR1 MGHRA and CDR2 YSYEKL. Template switching by 5'RACE produced TCR cDNA, adding a universal primer site and UMIs. TCRdb used MiXCR to reprocess the 5' RACE reads, holding one entry per CDR3 protein. Altogether more than 55,000 distinct CDR3 sequences are present, 6.5% to 9% being singletons, with the ten largest covering roughly a third. The gene calls are TRBV4-1 and TRBJ1-1; D uncertain. This specimen was CD8+ T cells sorted from PBMCs, taken 15 days after the yellow fever booster vaccination. This TCR was sampled from a man aged 25 to 45 who received the YFV17D yellow fever vaccine. In nucleotides, the CDR3 is TGCGCCAGCAGCCAAGAGGGGTTTTTGAACACTGAAGCTTTCTTT. Amino acid sequence: CASSQEGFLNTEAFF.